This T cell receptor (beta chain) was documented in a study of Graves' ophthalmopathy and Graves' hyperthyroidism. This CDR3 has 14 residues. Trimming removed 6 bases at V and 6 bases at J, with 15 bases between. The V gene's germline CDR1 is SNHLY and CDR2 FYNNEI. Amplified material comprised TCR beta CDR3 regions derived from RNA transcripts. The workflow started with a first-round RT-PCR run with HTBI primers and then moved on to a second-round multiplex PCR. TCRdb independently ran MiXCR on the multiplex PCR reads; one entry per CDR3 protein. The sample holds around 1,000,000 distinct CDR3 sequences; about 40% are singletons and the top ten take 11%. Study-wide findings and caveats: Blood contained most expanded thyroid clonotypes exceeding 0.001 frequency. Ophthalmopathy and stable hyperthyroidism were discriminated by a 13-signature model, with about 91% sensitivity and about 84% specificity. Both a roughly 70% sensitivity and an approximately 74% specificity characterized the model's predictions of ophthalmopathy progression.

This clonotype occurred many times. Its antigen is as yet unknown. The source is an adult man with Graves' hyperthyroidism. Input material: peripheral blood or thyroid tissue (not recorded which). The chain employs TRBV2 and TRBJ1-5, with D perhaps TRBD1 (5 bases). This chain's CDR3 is CASSPGRSVQPQHF. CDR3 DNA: TGTGCCAGCAGCCCGGGACGCTCAGTTCAGCCCCAGCATTTT.